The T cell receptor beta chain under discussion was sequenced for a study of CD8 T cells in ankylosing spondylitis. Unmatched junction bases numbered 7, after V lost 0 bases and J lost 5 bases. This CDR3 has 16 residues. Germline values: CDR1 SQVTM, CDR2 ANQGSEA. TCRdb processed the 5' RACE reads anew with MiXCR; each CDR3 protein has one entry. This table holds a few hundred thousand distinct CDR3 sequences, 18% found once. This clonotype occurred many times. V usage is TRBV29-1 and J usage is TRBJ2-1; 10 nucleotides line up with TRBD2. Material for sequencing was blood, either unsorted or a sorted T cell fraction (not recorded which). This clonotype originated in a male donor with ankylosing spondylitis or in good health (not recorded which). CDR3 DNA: TGCAGCGTTGAAGATGCTCTAGCGGGGGAGGACAATGAGCAGTTCTTC. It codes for CSVEDALAGEDNEQFF.